What follows describes a single T cell receptor (beta chain). These data belong to a study of blood T cell repertoires in COVID-19. Produced via immunoSEQ multiplex PCR; TCRdb's table is partial and in-frame only. There are some 99,000 clones in the sample; 81% occur only once, and about 10% lies in the top ten. This CDR3 is built from 15 residues. Germline V CDR1 and CDR2: MNHEY, SMNVEV (reference sequence). The J segment lost 3 bases and the V segment lost 4 bases, leaving 6 bases of the junction unmatched. The TCR comes from a woman aged 80 or over with acute or convalescent COVID-19. The chain couples TRBV27 to TRBJ1-3, with 7 bases matching TRBD1. The sequenced sample consisted of peripheral blood. As DNA, the CDR3 is TGTGCCAGCAGTTCGACAGGGACGGGTGGAAACACCATATATTTT. Residues: CASSSTGTGGNTIYF.